A selection of T cell receptor beta chains follows, all from one sample in a study of cytomegalovirus exposure and HLA in healthy donors. Generated by immunoSEQ multiplex PCR, the TCRdb table keeps only in-frame clones and is missing some. The table records 150,000 to 200,000 clones, just under 80% of them present only once. The source material was PBMCs. The receptor source for this set is a man aged 18 to 30 in good health and CMV-seropositive. The conserved cysteine and the conserved F or W are not part of the CDR3 here. A D gene is named only where the DNA matches it firmly.

d_call: -
v_call: TRBV7-9
cdr3_aa: ASSQSPPEQY

d_call: -
v_call: TRBV30
cdr3_aa: AWGTSSYEQY

d_call: -
v_call: TRBV14
cdr3_aa: ASSQGDNRYYEQY

d_call: TRBD2
v_call: TRBV5-4
cdr3_aa: ASSLASGEEQF

d_call: -
v_call: TRBV4-2
cdr3_aa: ASSQVATSSYNEQF

d_call: TRBD2
v_call: TRBV28
cdr3_aa: ASSIVDTSSGYNEQF

d_call: -
v_call: TRBV29-1
cdr3_aa: SVVGGVGQPQH

d_call: TRBD1
v_call: TRBV5-1
cdr3_aa: ASRVGQHTEAF

d_call: TRBD2
v_call: TRBV6-5
cdr3_aa: ASSSGTSGRNTQY

d_call: -
v_call: TRBV27
cdr3_aa: ASSFGGVPYEQY

d_call: TRBD1
v_call: TRBV25-1
cdr3_aa: ASNSGTGSFTEAF

d_call: TRBD2
v_call: TRBV5-6
cdr3_aa: ASSLNAGASGNYEQY

d_call: -
v_call: TRBV5-4
cdr3_aa: ASSLDSLTGELF

d_call: TRBD1
v_call: TRBV5-4
cdr3_aa: ASSLEADRAREQY

d_call: TRBD2
v_call: TRBV6-1
cdr3_aa: ASMGLARETQY

d_call: TRBD1
v_call: TRBV6-4
cdr3_aa: ASSEIAGTAYGYT

d_call: -
v_call: TRBV19
cdr3_aa: ASETGPGTGELF

d_call: -
v_call: TRBV27
cdr3_aa: ASSFMRQETQY

d_call: TRBD1
v_call: TRBV29-1
cdr3_aa: SLTGGEYNEQF

d_call: TRBD1
v_call: TRBV19
cdr3_aa: ARRGQGDRAF

d_call: TRBD1
v_call: TRBV7-9
cdr3_aa: ASSLRDSATDTQY

d_call: -
v_call: TRBV12-5
cdr3_aa: ASSSGRPYEQY

d_call: TRBD1
v_call: TRBV4-3
cdr3_aa: ASSQVYRGQGEAF

d_call: -
v_call: TRBV28
cdr3_aa: ASSFKTQTSEKLF

d_call: -
v_call: TRBV6-5
cdr3_aa: ASRRQGRGQETQY

d_call: TRBD1
v_call: TRBV30
cdr3_aa: AWSRDRGGYGYT

d_call: TRBD1
v_call: TRBV28
cdr3_aa: ASSLLGAQGITEAF

d_call: -
v_call: TRBV6-5
cdr3_aa: ASGRGGTYEQY

d_call: -
v_call: TRBV5-4
cdr3_aa: ASSFSAAGELF

d_call: -
v_call: TRBV7-2
cdr3_aa: ASSLEVAGGSYGYT

d_call: -
v_call: TRBV7-2
cdr3_aa: ASSLGGLLNTGELF

d_call: -
v_call: TRBV6-5
cdr3_aa: ASSYSQTYEQY

d_call: -
v_call: TRBV7-9
cdr3_aa: ASSLVEVYNEQF

d_call: TRBD1
v_call: TRBV7-9
cdr3_aa: ASSPKATGAYEQY

d_call: -
v_call: TRBV19
cdr3_aa: ASSSRQSHT

d_call: -
v_call: TRBV7-9
cdr3_aa: ASSSGVPEKLF

d_call: TRBD1
v_call: TRBV4-3
cdr3_aa: ASSQVSGQGYEQY

d_call: -
v_call: TRBV27
cdr3_aa: ASKNSLYSNQPQH

d_call: TRBD1
v_call: TRBV27
cdr3_aa: ASSSQGRTEAF

d_call: TRBD1
v_call: TRBV2
cdr3_aa: ASSDPGQTYEQY

d_call: TRBD1
v_call: TRBV28
cdr3_aa: ASSLRDRGLGGTEAF

d_call: -
v_call: TRBV7-8
cdr3_aa: ASSFSVVGTGELF

d_call: -
v_call: TRBV28
cdr3_aa: ASSFRSMGGPGTDTQY

d_call: TRBD1
v_call: TRBV28
cdr3_aa: ASSPRQGASQPQH

d_call: -
v_call: TRBV30
cdr3_aa: AWELTGVGEKLF

d_call: -
v_call: TRBV7-9
cdr3_aa: ASSFLTYSGNTIY

d_call: -
v_call: TRBV10-2
cdr3_aa: ASSRQDSYEQY

d_call: TRBD2
v_call: TRBV5-6
cdr3_aa: ASSSLLAGGQETQY

d_call: -
v_call: TRBV11-2
cdr3_aa: ASSPGRTLNNEQF

d_call: -
v_call: TRBV2
cdr3_aa: ASSVGRQTNTEAF

d_call: TRBD2
v_call: TRBV13
cdr3_aa: ASSFLASGRLKNIQY

d_call: -
v_call: TRBV7-8
cdr3_aa: ASSFGGGGTEAF

d_call: -
v_call: TRBV30
cdr3_aa: AWRVDRSGANVLT

d_call: -
v_call: TRBV5-8
cdr3_aa: ASGARSTSTDTQY

d_call: -
v_call: TRBV2
cdr3_aa: ASREGAEQETQY

d_call: -
v_call: TRBV29-1
cdr3_aa: SVEDRFRQPGNEQF

d_call: -
v_call: TRBV11-3
cdr3_aa: ASSRRGTYEQY

d_call: -
v_call: TRBV28
cdr3_aa: ASSSYTGNQPQH

d_call: TRBD1
v_call: TRBV28
cdr3_aa: ASSLPRGQGVSETQY

d_call: -
v_call: TRBV7-9
cdr3_aa: ASSLLAGAGNTIY